The clone carrying this T cell receptor beta chain was seen a single time. This specimen belongs to a study of shared clonotypes between healthy human individuals. The CDR3 has 15 amino acids. V was trimmed by 4 bases and J by 3 bases, leaving 16 bases between them. Germline V gene sequence: CDR1 ENHRY, CDR2 SYGVKD. This table comes from immunoSEQ multiplex PCR, and its TCRdb copy is limited to in-frame clones, with some not included. The repertoire holds about 380,000 clones, with 90% to 97% as singletons. V gene TRBV10-3 combines with J gene TRBJ2-7, with D perhaps being TRBD1 or TRBD2 (5 bases each). Sequenced input: memory CD8+ T cells sorted from blood. The subset denotes: CD45RO+ cells pooled with CCR7-negative TemRA cells. The TCR comes from a young man in good health. This CDR3 reads CAISGDPGHGYEQYF. Here the CDR3 DNA reads TGTGCCATCAGTGGGGACCCAGGGCATGGCTACGAGCAGTACTTC.